This T cell receptor beta chain was obtained from a study of blood T cells in healthy people across ages. Overall study: Researchers report that template switching captured about one barcoded beta molecule per two T cells.

A second PCR, run for 7 to 11 cycles, used a sample-barcoded 5' primer plus a J-beta primer mix. The yield of each sample was at least 2.5 million CDR3-containing paired-end reads. In TCRdb, the 5' RACE reads were re-called with MiXCR into one record per CDR3 protein. The table lists roughly 800,000 distinct CDR3 sequences, roughly 60% of them singletons, with approximately 20% in the top ten. General study points: Fewer expanded clones and more diversity marked long-lived versus aged donors.

V lost 2 bases and J 7 bases, leaving 10 bases between the germline ends. This CDR3 spans 13 amino acids. Germline CDR1 and CDR2: SGHKS and YYEKEE (reference sequence). This clonotype was counted a single time. What it recognizes is unknown. The rearrangement uses TRBV5-5 and TRBJ2-1; D perhaps matches TRBD2 (6 bases). Material: blood. The TCR comes from a man aged 25 to 40 in good health. CDR3 nucleotide sequence: TGTGCCAGCAGCTTCTATAGCGGAAATGAGCAGTTCTTC. Residues: CASSFYSGNEQFF.